The 21 T cell receptor beta chains below were found in one sample sequenced in a study of cytomegalovirus exposure and HLA in healthy donors. The primer mix had 60 Vbeta and 13 Jbeta primers. The protocol was immunoSEQ multiplex PCR, while the TCRdb copy is restricted to in-frame clones and leaves out a portion. The profile covers 120,000 or so clones, with over 60% appearing a single time and roughly 6% taken by the ten largest. Sequences were obtained from PBMCs. These TCRs come from a man between 18 and 35 years old in good health and CMV-seropositive.

The table lists this clone with a few counts. One end of the junction does not line up with germline, which may come from a read error. The rearrangement joins TRBV7-9 to TRBJ2-1; TRBD2 aligns across 9 bases. Germline V gene lookup returns CDR1 SEHNR and CDR2 FQNEAQ (reference sequence). The CDR3 contains 19 residues. CDR3 loop: CASSFGYGREGHSDNEQFF. The CDR3 DNA sequence: TGTGCCAGCAGCTTCGGGTATGGGCGGGAGGGCCACTCCGACAATGAGCAGTTCTTC. Complete variable domain (other parts from reference TRBV7-9 and TRBJ2-1): DTGVSQNPRHKITKRGQNVTFRCDPISEHNRLYWYRQTLGQGPEFLTYFQNEAQLEKSRLLSDRFSAERPKGSFSTLEIQRTEQGDSAMYLCASSFGYGREGHSDNEQFFGPGTRLTVL.

The gene calls are TRBV29-1 and TRBJ2-1; 8 nucleotides match TRBD2. V dropped 7 bases and J dropped 3; count of bases not matched to a gene: 5. The CDR3 loop spans 13 amino acids. The germline V gene encodes CDR1 SQVTM and CDR2 ANQGSEA. The CDR3 loop is CSESGSNYNEQFF. CDR3 bases: TGCAGCGAGAGCGGGAGCAACTACAATGAGCAGTTCTTC.

CDR3: CASSVPGQGAYSPLHF. The CDR3 DNA is TGTGCCAGCAGCGTCCCGGGACAGGGTGCATATTCACCCCTCCACTTT. The gene calls are TRBV11-2 and TRBJ1-6; 9 bases align to TRBD1. The V gene's germline CDR1 is SGHAT and CDR2 FQNNGV. Trimming removed 5 bases from V and 8 bases from J; junction bases left unmatched: 10. This CDR3 contains 16 residues.

This clone has only a few counts. The chain has TRBV5-4 and TRBJ1-1, with 9 nucleotides matching TRBD1. From germline, CDR1 is SGHNT and CDR2 YYREEE (reference sequence). The CDR3 has 15 residues. V was pared by 2 bases and J by 2 bases, with 4 bases of the junction left unmatched. The DNA of the CDR3 is TGTGCCAGCAGCTTTAACAGGGGGCGAAACACTGAAGCTTTCTTT. Amino acids: CASSFNRGRNTEAFF.

The V call is TRBV5-1, the J call TRBJ1-4; TRBD1 is a possible D gene (5 bases). Germline V lookup: CDR1 SGHRS, CDR2 YFSETQ. With 7 bases removed from V and 2 bases from J, the gap between germline ends came to 15 bases. The length of the CDR3 is 15 residues. The CDR3 nucleotides are TGCGCCAGCGCCAGGGAAGCAGGCACTAATGAAAAACTGTTTTTT. As protein: CASAREAGTNEKLFF.

Only one count was recorded for this clone. The gene calls are TRBV4-1 and TRBJ1-1; perhaps TRBD1 as D (5 bases). This CDR3 is built from 14 residues. V was trimmed by 4 bases and J by 4 bases, leaving 13 bases between them. CDR1 and CDR2 (germline): MGHRA, YSYEKL. This CDR3 reads CASSPLGLFTEAFF. The CDR3 bases are TGCGCCAGCAGCCCCTTGGGACTTTTCACTGAAGCTTTCTTT.

The table lists this clone with a few counts. This sequence joins TRBV28 and TRBJ1-2; D might be TRBD1 (5 bases). V was pared by 5 bases and J by 2 bases, with 12 bases between. The germline gives CDR1 MDHEN, CDR2 SYDVKM. CDR3 length equals 14 residues. The CDR3 is CASSTAGGNYGYTF. In DNA, the CDR3 is TGTGCCAGCAGTACGGCGGGGGGAAACTATGGCTACACCTTC.

This clone was observed a few times. The chain employs TRBV10-3 and TRBJ1-2, with D possibly being TRBD1 (6 bases). The germline V and J ends were trimmed by 4 bases and 6 bases, with 12 bases remaining between them. Germline CDR1 and CDR2: ENHRY and SYGVKD. The CDR3 extends over 13 amino acids. CDR3 nucleotide sequence: TGTGCCATCAGTGGTCTGGGGGCAGATGGCTACACCTTC. Protein sequence: CAISGLGADGYTF.

The chain combines TRBV10-1 with TRBJ2-7; perhaps TRBD2 as D (6 bases). Looked up from germline, CDR1 is WNHNN and CDR2 is SYGVQD (reference sequence). The CDR3 extends over 15 amino acids. Trimming shortened V by 6 bases and J by 2 bases, and 17 bases separated the two germline ends. Written as DNA, the CDR3 is TGCGCCAGCAGCCTCCCGGGGGAGCCTCCCTACGAGCAGTACTTC. Translating it yields CASSLPGEPPYEQYF.

The chain uses TRBV28 and TRBJ1-1; maybe TRBD1 (5 bases). Between the trimmed V and J ends, which lost 2 bases and 1 base, there was a span of 11 bases. Germline V lookup: CDR1 MDHEN, CDR2 SYDVKM. The CDR3 sequence is 15 residues long. In DNA form, the CDR3 reads TGTGCCAGCAGTTTAACGCGCCAGGGGAACACTGAAGCTTTCTTT. This sequence encodes CASSLTRQGNTEAFF.

This clone was counted a single time. The rearrangement links TRBV6-5 to TRBJ1-1, with no clear D. CDR1 and CDR2 (germline): MNHEY, SVGAGI. Deletions cut 5 bases from V and 5 bases from J, with 15 bases between. This CDR3 contains 14 residues. CDR3 amino acids: CASSEVRAGTEAFF. The CDR3 DNA reads as TGTGCCAGCAGTGAAGTGAGGGCGGGTACTGAAGCTTTCTTT.

The chain has TRBV15 and TRBJ2-7, with unresolved D. Per the germline V gene, CDR1 is LNHNV and CDR2 is YYDKDF (reference sequence). The germline V and J ends were trimmed by 0 bases and 5 bases, with 11 bases remaining between them. The CDR3 runs to 14 residues. CDR3 sequence reads: CATSRDKFRDEQYF. The CDR3 DNA sequence: TGTGCCACCAGCAGAGATAAATTTCGCGACGAGCAGTACTTC.

About this clone itself: An end of the junction differs from the germline gene, which may be a read error. The chain joins TRBV11-2 to TRBJ2-6; maybe TRBD1 (5 bases). Germline CDR1 SGHAT, CDR2 FQNNGV. The CDR3 is 12 amino acids. The CDR3 sequence is CAVGAGANGLTF. In DNA form, the CDR3 reads TGTGCCGTAGGGGCTGGGGCCAACGGCCTGACTTTC.

Worth noting for this clone: The sample holds other DNA sequences that translate to the same CDR3. The gene calls are TRBV29-1 and TRBJ2-7, with D possibly TRBD1 on 6 matching bases. There are 12 residues in the CDR3. V dropped 5 bases and J dropped 4 bases, with 12 bases sitting between them. In germline, CDR1 is SQVTM, CDR2 ANQGSEA. This chain's CDR3 is CSVLQGKYEQYF. CDR3 in DNA: TGCAGCGTTCTCCAGGGGAAATACGAGCAGTACTTC.

This clone occurred a few times. The V and J genes are TRBV7-9 and TRBJ2-3; TRBD2 matches at 10 bases. The CDR3 runs 17 residues. With V trimmed by 4 bases and J by 3 bases, 10 bases remained unmatched. The germline V gene encodes CDR1 SEHNR and CDR2 FQNEAQ (reference sequence). The CDR3 protein is CASSWPSAGGRTDTQYF. In DNA, the CDR3 is TGTGCCAGCAGCTGGCCCTCAGCGGGGGGGCGGACAGATACGCAGTATTTT.

V gene TRBV30 combines with J gene TRBJ1-2, with D uncertain. There are 13 residues in the CDR3. The germline gives CDR1 GTSNPN, CDR2 SVGIG (reference sequence). V lost 6 bases, J lost 1 base, and 12 bases lay in between. The CDR3 bases are TGTGCCTGTAGGGAGGGCCTTAACTATGGCTACACCTTC. Encoded protein: CACREGLNYGYTF.

This clone has just one count. The gene calls are TRBV5-8 and TRBJ1-4, with D possibly matching TRBD1 (6 bases). Germline V gene data show CDR1 as SGHTS and CDR2 as YDEGEE. The CDR3 is 13 residues long. V dropped 4 bases and J dropped 6 bases, with 10 bases sitting between them. This CDR3 reads CASSRRTDEKLFF. The CDR3 DNA is TGTGCCAGCAGCCGACGGACAGATGAAAAACTGTTTTTT.

The V and J genes are TRBV2 and TRBJ2-7; TRBD1 agrees at 8 bases. The V gene end was trimmed by 6 bases and the J gene end by 1 base; junction bases not matched to a gene: 11. Germline CDR1 and CDR2: SNHLY and FYNNEI. The CDR3 has 16 amino acids. The CDR3 sequence is CASRGTGGRESYEQYF. DNA for the CDR3: TGTGCCAGCAGGGGGACAGGAGGCCGTGAATCCTACGAGCAGTACTTC.

V and J are TRBV5-5 and TRBJ1-1, with D tentatively TRBD1 (6 bases). There are 14 residues in the CDR3. Looked up from germline, CDR1 is SGHKS and CDR2 is YYEKEE (reference sequence). Trimming stripped 4 bases from V and 0 bases from J, with 10 bases between. CDR3 sequence: CASSGQRLNTEAFF. The CDR3 DNA follows: TGTGCCAGCAGCGGACAGCGTTTGAACACTGAAGCTTTCTTT.

The chain links TRBV11-2 to TRBJ2-1; 13 positions match TRBD2. Trimming at V came to 9 bases and at J to 6 bases, leaving 5 bases not matched to a gene. The germline V gene encodes CDR1 SGHAT and CDR2 FQNNGV. The CDR3 has 14 residues. The CDR3 is CASEGLAGINEQFF. DNA of the CDR3: TGTGCCAGTGAGGGACTAGCGGGGATCAATGAGCAGTTCTTC.

The chain couples TRBV28 to TRBJ1-5, with D perhaps matching TRBD1 (6 bases). CDR3 length: 15 residues. CDR1 and CDR2 (germline): MDHEN, SYDVKM. With 6 bases removed from V and 1 base from J, the gap between germline ends came to 13 bases. CDR3 DNA: TGTGCCAGCAGCCCTACAGGGTACAGCAATCAGCCCCAGCATTTT. Amino acid sequence: CASSPTGYSNQPQHF. Variable domain in full (rest from reference TRBV28 and TRBJ1-5): DVKVTQSSRYLVKRTGEKVFLECVQDMDHENMFWYRQDPGLGLRLIYFSYDVKMKEKGDIPEGYSVSREKKERFSLILESASTNQTSMYLCASSPTGYSNQPQHFGDGTRLSIL.